This TCR beta chain comes out of a study of cytotoxic CD8 clonotypes in ibrutinib-treated CLL. Study as a whole: Patients gave response samples after a median around 11 months of treatment, range 6 to 36.

On this clone: Its specificity is unknown.

This CDR3 comprises 11 residues. CDR1 SQVTM and CDR2 ANQGSEA come from the germline V gene. Trimming pared 4 bases from V and 6 bases from J, leaving 9 bases between. Libraries were prepared by immunoSEQ multiplex PCR; TCRdb keeps only in-frame clonotypes and omits some of them. The data show roughly 330,000 clones, with under 70% seen just once and around 6.6% held by the top ten. Study-wide findings and caveats: Treatment left the uncommon public clonotypes either contracted or stable in frequency.

This TCR derives from a human donor with chronic lymphocytic leukemia. The chain has TRBV29-1 and TRBJ1-2, with D uncertain. Specimen: PBMCs, collected after 36 months of ibrutinib treatment. The CDR3 protein is CSVVRQDGYTF. The DNA of the CDR3 is TGCAGCGTTGTTCGGCAGGATGGCTACACCTTC.